The clone carrying this T cell receptor (beta chain) was seen many times. Its specificity is unknown. The germline CDR1 and CDR2 sequences are MNHEY and SVGEGT. The CDR3 is 16 amino acids. Deletions cut 2 bases from V and 2 bases from J, with 16 bases between. Extraction of total RNA produced a minimum of 5.5 micrograms from each sample. The data were taken from a study of blood T cells in healthy people across ages. The study's findings and limits: Per million T cells, the diversity of TCR beta decreased roughly linearly as age advanced.

A second PCR of about 7 to 12 cycles used a sample-barcoded 5' primer and a J-beta primer mix. A 12-random-nucleotide template-switch adaptor tagged each cDNA molecule. One entry per CDR3 protein, called by TCRdb with MiXCR from the 5' RACE reads. Of over 500,000 distinct CDR3 sequences listed, about 51% are singletons. The V call is TRBV6-2 or TRBV6-3, the J call TRBJ2-7; D unclear. Sequenced input: blood. The origin of this receptor is a woman aged 80 or over in good health. CDR3 in amino acids: CASSYRSRNLPYEQYF. The CDR3 DNA sequence: TGTGCCAGCAGTTACAGGTCCCGGAACCTCCCCTACGAGCAGTACTTC.